Below, 6 T cell receptor beta chains from the same sample are listed, as sequenced in a study of blood T cell repertoires in COVID-19. Here immunoSEQ multiplex PCR was the method, and the copy in TCRdb shows in-frame clones only, minus some. The table shows some 30,000 clones, with roughly 90% occurring only once. Sequenced input: peripheral blood. The origin of the receptors is a human donor with active COVID-19. The donor label of this sample is uncertain.

By sample fraction, this clone is medium-sized. CDR3 nucleotide sequence: TGTGCCAGCAGCCTTCTCCGGCCTGGAGATGGCTACACCTTC. Translated, it gives CASSLLRPGDGYTF. The rearrangement joins TRBV11-2 to TRBJ1-2; D gene ambiguous. V shed 5 bases and J shed 6 bases, with 16 bases lying between them. The CDR3 length is 14 residues. CDR1 and CDR2 (germline): SGHAT, FQNNGV.

The chain combines TRBV15 with TRBJ2-4; D is perhaps TRBD1 (5 bases). CDR1 LNHNV and CDR2 YYDKDF come from the germline V gene (reference sequence). The CDR3 runs 15 residues. Trimming took off 0 bases at V and 0 bases at J, with 6 bases between the two ends. The CDR3 is CATSREGVAKNIQYF. The CDR3 DNA reads as TGTGCCACCAGCAGAGAAGGGGTAGCCAAAAACATTCAGTACTTC.

The chain joins TRBV7-3 to TRBJ2-5; D remains unclear. The CDR3 is 14 amino acids. V lost 2 bases to trimming and J lost 1 base, with 8 bases between them. Germline assignment: CDR1 SGHTA and CDR2 FQGTGA. The CDR3 spells CASSLGGSQETQYF. The CDR3 bases are TGTGCCAGCAGCTTAGGCGGATCCCAAGAGACCCAGTACTTC.

The CDR3 is CASSQRQGIPYEQYF. The CDR3 DNA sequence: TGCGCCAGCAGCCAAAGACAGGGCATACCCTACGAGCAGTACTTC. The chain links TRBV5-1 to TRBJ2-7; TRBD1 agrees at 7 bases. Germline-derived CDR1 and CDR2 are SGHRS and YFSETQ. The V and J ends lost 4 bases and 2 bases, in that order; junction bases with no gene match: 9. This CDR3 is 15 amino acids long.

The chain combines TRBV18 with TRBJ2-2, with TRBD2 as a possible D gene (6 bases). The CDR3 covers 14 residues. Germline V lookup: CDR1 KGHSH, CDR2 LQKENI. V was pared by 4 bases and J by 5 bases, with 11 bases between. CDR3: CASSRAGRTGELFF. Written as DNA, the CDR3 is TGTGCCAGCTCACGAGCAGGGAGGACCGGGGAGCTGTTTTTT.

This chain connects TRBV10-3 to TRBJ2-7; D gene uncertain. V was clipped by 1 base and J by 4 bases, with 5 bases between them. The CDR3 runs 12 residues. Germline-derived CDR1 and CDR2 are ENHRY and SYGVKD. As DNA, the CDR3 is TGTGCCATCAGTGAGTTCTCTTACGAGCAGTACTTC. This gives the protein CAISEFSYEQYF.